One sample yielded the 30 T cell receptor beta chains listed below, sequenced in a study of T-cell memory formation after mild COVID-19 (dated by TCRdb to the early 2020s). Preparation of the library involved 5' RACE. Instrument on record: Illumina NovaSeq 6000. TCRdb ran its own pipeline on the public reads, namely fastp trimming at Q25 and MiXCR clone calling, and kept in-frame beta chains. Each entry merges the rows of one CDR3 protein and shows their most common DNA and genes. For this sample the table gives 550,000 to 700,000 distinct CDR3 sequences, of which around 17% were detected only once. The leading ten clones occupy approximately 12% of the sample. Sequencing was done on a sample of PBMCs or a T cell subset sorted from them (not recorded which). The receptor source for this set is an adult woman who had mild COVID-19 (a few samples of this study predate the infection). The sample titles of this study are shuffled in the database, so cell type and time point are left out; the donor was told from shared clones.

This clonotype was found a few times. The J gene is TRBJ2-1, the V gene TRBV7-9; D may be TRBD1 (5 bases). V was pared by 5 bases and J by 5 bases, with 16 bases between. Germline assignment: CDR1 SEHNR and CDR2 FQNEAQ (reference sequence). The CDR3 has 15 residues. DNA of the CDR3: TGTGCCAGCAGCCCTCAGGGAAGTGCACACAATGAGCAGTTCTTC. Translation gives CASSPQGSAHNEQFF.

This clonotype turned up a few times. The V and J genes are TRBV2 and TRBJ2-1; 10 bases map to TRBD2. Germline V gene data show CDR1 as SNHLY and CDR2 as FYNNEI. V lost 3 bases, J lost 8 bases, and 10 bases stayed unmatched. There are 16 residues in the CDR3. The DNA of the CDR3 is TGTGCCAGCAGTGATGAACAGCGGGGGGGCCTAGATGAGCAGTTCTTC. It codes for CASSDEQRGGLDEQFF. The full variable domain, rest sourced from reference TRBV2 and TRBJ2-1, is EPEVTQTPSHQVTQMGQEVILRCVPISNHLYFYWYRQILGQKVEFLVSFYNNEISEKSEIFDDQFSVERPDGSNFTLKIRSTKLEDSAMYFCASSDEQRGGLDEQFFGPGTRLTVL.

This clonotype was counted between two and nine times. In DNA, the CDR3 is TGTGCCAGCACCCTGACTAGTTCGTGGCAAGAGACCCAGTACTTC. As protein: CASTLTSSWQETQYF. This sequence joins TRBV7-2 and TRBJ2-5; D might be TRBD2 (6 bases). The CDR3 runs 15 residues. Germline V gene data show CDR1 as SGHTA and CDR2 as FQGNSA. V shed 7 bases and J shed 2 bases, with 17 bases lying between them.

This clonotype has only a few counts. The chain joins TRBV7-9 to TRBJ2-5; 10 positions agree with TRBD2. Germline-derived CDR1 and CDR2 are SEHNR and FQNEAQ (reference sequence). The CDR3 totals 14 residues. The V gene end was trimmed by 6 bases and the J gene end by 3 bases; junction bases not matched to a gene: 4. The DNA of the CDR3 is TGTGCCAGCAGTGCCACTAGCGGGAAAGAGACCCAGTACTTC. Protein: CASSATSGKETQYF.

The rearrangement uses TRBV29-1 and TRBJ2-1; tentatively, D is TRBD1 (6 bases). CDR1 is SQVTM and CDR2 is ANQGSEA in the germline V gene. CDR3 length: 13 amino acids. V was cut by 5 bases and J by 6 bases, with 14 bases left in between. The CDR3 DNA reads TGCAGCGTTTGGACAGTGGAGATCAATGAGCAGTTCTTC. Protein product: CSVWTVEINEQFF.

This clonotype was seen many times. An end of the junction does not agree with germline; a read error may underlie this. The CDR3 nucleotides are TGTGCCAGCAGACTAGGAGGGAAAAAGCTTGACTTC. As protein: CASRLGGKKLDF. The chain uses TRBV3-1 and TRBJ2-1; TRBD2 is a possible D gene (6 bases). CDR3 size: 12 residues. Germline CDR1 reads LGHDT; CDR2 reads YNNKEL (reference sequence).

This chain links TRBV25-1 with TRBJ2-1; D unresolved. The CDR3 runs to 15 residues. CDR1 MGHDK and CDR2 SYGVNS come from the germline V gene. V shed 3 bases and J shed 0 bases, with 9 bases lying between them. The CDR3 region has the DNA TGTGCCAGCAGTGATGTGATCGGCTCCTACAATGAGCAGTTCTTC. It specifies CASSDVIGSYNEQFF. The full variable domain, completed using reference TRBV25-1 and TRBJ2-1, is EADIYQTPRYLVIGTGKKITLECSQTMGHDKMYWYQQDPGMELHLIHYSYGVNSTEKGDLSSESTVSRIRTEHFPLTLESARPSHTSQYLCASSDVIGSYNEQFFGPGTRLTVL.

V is TRBV12-3 or TRBV12-4 and J is TRBJ2-1; 13 positions agree with TRBD2. There are 13 residues in the CDR3. Trimming removed 4 bases from V and 13 bases from J; junction bases left unmatched: 4. For the CDR3, the DNA is TGTGCCAGCAGTTGGACTAGCGGGAGACATCAGTTCTTC. Protein sequence: CASSWTSGRHQFF.

The V gene is TRBV7-3, the J gene TRBJ2-5; 7 bases agree with TRBD2. Germline V gene lookup returns CDR1 SGHTA and CDR2 FQGTGA. Trimming cost V 5 bases and J 1 base; bases outside gene matches: 1. The CDR3 runs to 13 residues. This chain's CDR3 is CASSSGVQETQYF. The CDR3 DNA follows: TGTGCCAGCAGCAGCGGGGTCCAAGAGACCCAGTACTTC.

This clonotype was seen ten or more times. The V and J genes are TRBV7-2 and TRBJ2-7; possibly TRBD2 for D (6 bases). Germline V CDR1 and CDR2: SGHTA, FQGNSA. This CDR3 is 15 amino acids long. Trimming removed 6 bases at V and 2 bases at J, with 17 bases between. The CDR3: CASRPGTAGTYEQYF. The CDR3 DNA is TGTGCCAGCAGACCTGGGACTGCTGGTACCTACGAGCAGTACTTC. Complete variable domain (other parts from reference TRBV7-2 and TRBJ2-7): GAGVSQSPSNKVTEKGKDVELRCDPISGHTALYWYRQSLGQGLEFLIYFQGNSAPDKSGLPSDRFSAERTGGSVSTLTIQRTQQEDSAVYLCASRPGTAGTYEQYFGPGTRLTVT.

The V and J genes are TRBV15 and TRBJ1-5, with TRBD1 matching over 9 bases. J was trimmed by 10 bases and V by 5 bases; bases with no gene match: 9. This CDR3 has 14 amino acids. Germline assignment: CDR1 LNHNV and CDR2 YYDKDF (reference sequence). CDR3 residues: CATSQLSGQGPQHF. The CDR3 nucleotides read TGTGCCACCAGCCAGTTATCGGGACAGGGACCCCAGCATTTT.

This clonotype has only a few counts. The chain is built from TRBV27 and TRBJ2-1; TRBD2 matches at 12 bases. V shed 3 bases and J 7 bases; nucleotides not matched to a gene: 10. Germline-derived CDR1 and CDR2 are MNHEY and SMNVEV (reference sequence). The CDR3 contains 17 residues. Here the CDR3 DNA reads TGTGCCAGCAGTTTTCTAGCGGGAGGGCCGTATAGGAATGAGCAGTTCTTC. It translates to CASSFLAGGPYRNEQFF.

This clonotype was seen a handful of times. The rearrangement links TRBV25-1 to TRBJ2-3; D not resolved. V was cut by 5 bases and J by 0 bases, with 6 bases left in between. Germline CDR1 is MGHDK and CDR2 is SYGVNS. This CDR3 is built from 13 residues. CDR3 nucleotide sequence: TGTGCCAGCAGTCCCATGAGCACAGATACGCAGTATTTT. Translated: CASSPMSTDTQYF. The entire variable domain, with the rest obtained from reference TRBV25-1 and TRBJ2-3, is as follows: EADIYQTPRYLVIGTGKKITLECSQTMGHDKMYWYQQDPGMELHLIHYSYGVNSTEKGDLSSESTVSRIRTEHFPLTLESARPSHTSQYLCASSPMSTDTQYFGPGTRLTVL.

The chain combines TRBV4-1 with TRBJ1-5, with TRBD1 matching over 9 bases. The V gene end was trimmed by 4 bases and the J gene end by 5 bases; junction bases not matched to a gene: 6. This CDR3 spans 15 amino acids. The germline CDR1 and CDR2 sequences are MGHRA and YSYEKL. Here the CDR3 DNA reads TGCGCCAGCAGCCGAAGGACAGGGGAGGATCAGCCCCAGCATTTT. Amino acids: CASSRRTGEDQPQHF.

This chain links TRBV6-2 or TRBV6-3 with TRBJ1-2; TRBD1 is a possible D gene (5 bases). The V end was cut by 5 bases, the J end by 4 bases, with 14 bases between. The V gene's germline CDR1 is MNHEY and CDR2 SVGEGT. The CDR3 is made up of 14 amino acids. Here the CDR3 reads CASSDPGRVYGYTF. CDR3 sequence (DNA): TGTGCCAGCAGTGACCCGGGACGCGTCTATGGCTACACCTTC.

This clonotype appeared a few times. V gene TRBV13 combines with J gene TRBJ2-7; D assignment may be TRBD1 or TRBD2 (5 bases each). Germline CDR1 PRHDT, CDR2 FYEKMQ (reference sequence). With 8 bases removed from V and 6 bases from J, the gap between germline ends came to 11 bases. The CDR3 extends over 11 amino acids. CDR3 region: CASLSGREQYF. The CDR3 coding sequence is TGTGCCAGCTTATCGGGGCGCGAGCAGTACTTC.

This sequence joins TRBV12-3 or TRBV12-4 and TRBJ2-5; TRBD2 aligns across 13 bases. This CDR3 spans 16 amino acids. Trimming took 4 bases from V and 10 from J; bases not matched to a gene: 12. CDR3 in amino acids: CASSSGLAGRLVFQYF. Here the CDR3 DNA reads TGTGCCAGCAGTTCGGGACTAGCGGGGCGCTTGGTCTTCCAGTACTTC.

The gene calls are TRBV11-3 and TRBJ1-1, with 9 bases aligning to TRBD1. CDR1 SGHNT and CDR2 YENEEA come from the germline V gene. V shed 4 bases and J 3 bases; nucleotides not matched to a gene: 3. This CDR3 is 14 amino acids long. The CDR3 sequence: CASSSWTGDTEAFF. DNA for the CDR3: TGTGCCAGCAGCTCGTGGACAGGGGACACTGAAGCTTTCTTT.

There are a few counts of this clonotype. The rearrangement joins TRBV18 to TRBJ1-1; 7 bases align to TRBD1. The CDR3 is 16 amino acids. Germline CDR1 KGHSH, CDR2 LQKENI. J lost 0 bases, V lost 1 base, and 5 bases had no gene match. CDR3 protein: CASSPRGQTLNTEAFF. DNA for the CDR3: TGTGCCAGCTCACCACGGGGACAGACCCTGAACACTGAAGCTTTCTTT.

The V and J genes are TRBV4-2 and TRBJ2-4; D is possibly TRBD1 (5 bases). The CDR3 consists of 17 residues. Trimming shortened V by 1 base and J by 0 bases, and 13 bases separated the two germline ends. The germline CDR1 and CDR2 sequences are LGHNA and YNFKEQ. CDR3: CASSQGTKALAKNIQYF. In nucleotides, the CDR3 is TGTGCCAGCAGCCAAGGGACAAAGGCCCTAGCCAAAAACATTCAGTACTTC.

This rearrangement joins TRBV10-3 to TRBJ2-1; D possibly corresponds to TRBD1 (6 bases). V dropped 8 bases and J dropped 6 bases, with 11 bases sitting between them. Per germline, CDR1 ENHRY and CDR2 SYGVKD. CDR3 size: 12 residues. In DNA form, the CDR3 reads TGTGCCATCTCCCTAGGGGGCAATGAGCAGTTCTTC. As protein: CAISLGGNEQFF.

This clonotype was found a few times. The chain couples TRBV20-1 to TRBJ1-2, with D hard to call. Looked up from germline, CDR1 is DFQATT and CDR2 is SNEGSKA (reference sequence). Trimming took 1 base from V and 0 from J, leaving 9 bases between them. This CDR3 spans 14 amino acids. The CDR3, as DNA: TGCAGTGCTAGAGTGGTTTCTGCTAACTATGGCTACACCTTC. It yields the protein CSARVVSANYGYTF.

There are a few counts of this clonotype. The CDR3 DNA is TGTGCCAGCAGTCGACAGGACAATCAGCCCCAGCATTTT. Amino acid sequence: CASSRQDNQPQHF. The chain links TRBV12-3 or TRBV12-4 to TRBJ1-5; perhaps TRBD1 as D (6 bases). The CDR3 contains 13 residues. V shed 5 bases and J shed 3 bases, with 8 bases lying between them.

This clonotype was seen a few times. The chain uses TRBV7-8 and TRBJ2-1, with D tentatively TRBD1 (6 bases). The germline V and J ends were trimmed by 5 bases and 5 bases, with 16 bases remaining between them. Per germline, CDR1 SGHVS and CDR2 FQNEAQ. The length of the CDR3 is 15 residues. CDR3 in DNA: TGTGCCAGCAGCCCGTGGGACATGGAAGACAATGAGCAGTTCTTC. It specifies CASSPWDMEDNEQFF.

This clonotype was observed a handful of times. The chain uses TRBV7-3 and TRBJ2-2; 7 bases align to TRBD2. The trim removed 5 bases at V and 7 bases at J, leaving 10 bases unmatched. The CDR3 is 15 residues long. In germline, CDR1 is SGHTA, CDR2 FQGTGA. The CDR3 DNA reads as TGTGCCAGCAGCGATGGACTAGTTACTGGCGGGGAGCTGTTTTTT. This translates into CASSDGLVTGGELFF.

This clonotype was recorded a few times. The V gene is TRBV6-1, the J gene TRBJ2-3; 11 positions match TRBD2. This CDR3 has 16 amino acids. J gave up 2 bases and V 6 bases, and 7 bases lay outside the gene matches. Germline loops: CDR1 MNHNS, CDR2 SASEGT. The DNA of the CDR3 is TGTGCCAGCAGAGGGGGACTAGCGGTACCCACAGATACGCAGTATTTT. It specifies CASRGGLAVPTDTQYF.

In this sample, this clonotype turned up a few times. The chain joins TRBV7-8 to TRBJ2-7; 9 bases line up with TRBD1. This CDR3 is 13 amino acids long. CDR1 is SGHVS, CDR2 FQNEAQ, per germline. Germline trimming cut 5 bases from V and 4 bases from J; bases unmatched to any gene: 3. CDR3 protein: CASSETGGYEQYF. The CDR3 region has the DNA TGTGCCAGCAGCGAGACAGGGGGATACGAGCAGTACTTC. Full variable domain (outside the CDR3, taken from reference TRBV7-8 and TRBJ2-7): GAGVSQSPRYKVAKRGQDVALRCDPISGHVSLFWYQQALGQGPEFLTYFQNEAQLDKSGLPSDRFFAERPEGSVSTLKIQRTQQEDSAVYLCASSETGGYEQYFGPGTRLTVT.

The J gene is TRBJ2-2, the V gene TRBV20-1; 7 bases line up with TRBD2. Looked up from germline, CDR1 is DFQATT and CDR2 is SNEGSKA (reference sequence). The CDR3 is made up of 15 amino acids. The V segment lost 3 bases and the J segment 1 base; nucleotides outside the gene matches: 5. In DNA form, the CDR3 reads TGCAGTGCTAGCCCCACGGGGGGGAACACCGGGGAGCTGTTTTTT. Translation gives CSASPTGGNTGELFF.

The chain joins TRBV7-9 to TRBJ1-4; D ambiguous. V was cut by 0 bases and J by 8 bases, with 7 bases left in between. The germline V gene has CDR1 SEHNR and CDR2 FQNEAQ (reference sequence). The CDR3 has 13 residues. The DNA of the CDR3 is TGTGCCAGCAGCTTAGCGGGCGAAGAAAAACTGTTTTTT. Amino acid sequence: CASSLAGEEKLFF.

This clonotype has only a few counts. The rearrangement links TRBV5-1 to TRBJ1-2; D possibly corresponds to TRBD1 (6 bases). The CDR3 spans 16 residues. CDR1 is SGHRS, CDR2 YFSETQ, per germline. V was cut by 1 base and J by 6 bases, with 19 bases left in between. The CDR3 nucleotides read TGCGCCAGCAGCTTGTTGCCGGGGGGCGCGGCGGATGGCTACACCTTC. Protein sequence: CASSLLPGGAADGYTF.